Sequencing of this T cell receptor beta chain was carried out in a study of blood T cell repertoires in COVID-19. Profiling relied on immunoSEQ multiplex PCR, and the TCRdb table lists in-frame clones only, not all of them. Of around 300,000 clones listed, around 91% were seen once; the top ten hold around 4.3%. This sequence originates from a woman under 30 with acute COVID-19. The sample taken for sequencing was PBMCs or T cells enriched from blood (not recorded which).

CDR3 in amino acids: CASSLVAGVGETQYF. CDR3 nucleotide sequence: TGTGCCAGCAGCTTAGTAGCGGGAGTAGGGGAGACCCAGTACTTC. The chain couples TRBV11-3 to TRBJ2-5, with 9 bases that match TRBD2. V was clipped by 1 base and J by 5 bases; unmatched bases: 5. The germline CDR1 and CDR2 sequences are SGHNT and YENEEA. The CDR3 has 15 residues.